The subject of this entry is one TCR beta chain. Its antigen remains unidentified. The data originate from a study of T cells in localized non-small cell lung cancer. Using immunoSEQ multiplex PCR, the repertoire was profiled, and TCRdb retains in-frame clones only, with some absent. In the table there are roughly 25,000 clones, about 92% of which are singletons. Study findings and constraints: Uninvolved adjacent lung showed peak T cell clonality, exceeding tumor. Heterogeneity remains possible because sequencing was limited to only one tumor region.

The clonotype originates from a woman aged 40-69 years with stage I lung adenocarcinoma. This specimen consisted of peripheral blood, obtained before any cancer treatment.

The CDR3 region is CASSLRASGGAYEQYF. In nucleotides, the CDR3 is TGTGCCAGCAGTTTAAGGGCTAGCGGGGGGGCCTACGAGCAGTACTTC. The V gene is TRBV27, the J gene TRBJ2-7; 12 bases are a match to TRBD2. The CDR3 spans 16 residues. V was clipped by 2 bases and J by 2 bases; unmatched bases: 4. Germline V gives CDR1 MNHEY, CDR2 SMNVEV (reference sequence).